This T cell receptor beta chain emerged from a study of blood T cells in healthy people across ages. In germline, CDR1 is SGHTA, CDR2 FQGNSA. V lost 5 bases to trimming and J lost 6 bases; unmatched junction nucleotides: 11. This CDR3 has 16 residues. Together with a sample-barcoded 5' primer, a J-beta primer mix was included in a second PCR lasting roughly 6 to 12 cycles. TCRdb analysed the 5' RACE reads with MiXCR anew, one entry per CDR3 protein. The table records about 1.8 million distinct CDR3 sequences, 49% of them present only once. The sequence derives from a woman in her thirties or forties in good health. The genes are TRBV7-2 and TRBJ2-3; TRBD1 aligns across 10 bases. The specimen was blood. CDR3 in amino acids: CASSLTGTGVMDTQYF. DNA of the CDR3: TGTGCCAGCAGCCTAACCGGGACAGGGGTCATGGATACGCAGTATTTT.